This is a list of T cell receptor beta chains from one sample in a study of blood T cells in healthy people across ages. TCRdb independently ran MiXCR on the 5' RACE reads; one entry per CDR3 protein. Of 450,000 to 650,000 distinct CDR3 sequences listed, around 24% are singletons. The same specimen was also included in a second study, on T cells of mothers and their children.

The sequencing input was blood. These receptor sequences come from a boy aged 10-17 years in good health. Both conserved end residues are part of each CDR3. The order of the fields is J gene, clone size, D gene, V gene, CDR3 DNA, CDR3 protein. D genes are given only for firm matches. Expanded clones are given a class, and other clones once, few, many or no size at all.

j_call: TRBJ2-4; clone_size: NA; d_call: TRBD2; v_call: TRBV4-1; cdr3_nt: TGCGCCAGCAGCCCCGGGACTATCCGAGGTGCCAAAAACATTCAGTACTTC; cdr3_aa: CASSPGTIRGAKNIQYF
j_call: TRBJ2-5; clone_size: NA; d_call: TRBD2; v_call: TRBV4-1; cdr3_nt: TGCGCCAGCAGTAGGCCGGGACTATCCCAAGAGACCCAGTACTTC; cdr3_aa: CASSRPGLSQETQYF
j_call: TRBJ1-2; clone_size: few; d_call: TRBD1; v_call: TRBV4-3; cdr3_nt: TGCGCCAGCAGCCACCCGACAGGGGAGGGCTACACCTTC; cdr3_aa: CASSHPTGEGYTF
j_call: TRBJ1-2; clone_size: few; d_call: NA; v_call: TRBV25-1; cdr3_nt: TGTGCCAGCAGTGAATCCCACCGTGGGTATGGCTACACCTTC; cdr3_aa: CASSESHRGYGYTF
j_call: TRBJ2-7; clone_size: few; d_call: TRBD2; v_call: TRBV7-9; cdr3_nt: TGTGCCAGCAGCCCTCGGGAGGTCCTCGACGAGCAGTACTTC; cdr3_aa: CASSPREVLDEQYF
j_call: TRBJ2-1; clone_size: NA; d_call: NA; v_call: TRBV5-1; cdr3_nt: TGCGCCAGCAACGAGGAGGGTGATGAGCAGTTCTTC; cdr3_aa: CASNEEGDEQFF
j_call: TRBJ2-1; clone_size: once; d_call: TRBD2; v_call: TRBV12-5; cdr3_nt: TGTGCTAGTGGTATCGGACTAGCGGGCATCTCCTACAATGAGCAGTTCTTC; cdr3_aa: CASGIGLAGISYNEQFF
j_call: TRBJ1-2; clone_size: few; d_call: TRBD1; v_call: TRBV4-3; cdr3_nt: TGCGCCAGCAGCCAAAAAACCGGGACAGGGGTGTCGACCTATGGCTACACCTTC; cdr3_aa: CASSQKTGTGVSTYGYTF
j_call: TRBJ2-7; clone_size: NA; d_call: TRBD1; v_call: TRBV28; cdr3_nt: TGTGCCAGCAGTTTATTTGGGACAGGGAACTACGAGCAGTACTTC; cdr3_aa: CASSLFGTGNYEQYF
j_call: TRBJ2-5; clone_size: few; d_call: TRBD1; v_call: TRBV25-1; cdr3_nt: TGTGCCAGCAGTGACACACAGGGGGCGGGGGAGACCCAGTACTTC; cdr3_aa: CASSDTQGAGETQYF
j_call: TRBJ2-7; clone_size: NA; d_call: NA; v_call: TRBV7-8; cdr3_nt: TGTGCCAGCAGCCCGACCGACCGTCCTGGTGAGCAGTACTTC; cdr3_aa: CASSPTDRPGEQYF
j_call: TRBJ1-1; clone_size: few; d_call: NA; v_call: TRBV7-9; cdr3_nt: TGTGCCAGCAGCTTAGCTGCCAGCCCAACTGAAGCTTTCTTT; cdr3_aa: CASSLAASPTEAFF
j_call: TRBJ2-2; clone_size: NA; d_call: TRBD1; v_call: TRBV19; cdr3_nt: TGTGCCAGTACCGCGCCTCCGGGACAGCAGAACACCGGGGAGCTGTTTTTT; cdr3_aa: CASTAPPGQQNTGELFF
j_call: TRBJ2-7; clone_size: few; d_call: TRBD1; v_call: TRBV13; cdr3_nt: TGTGCCAGCAGCATCAGGACAGGGGGTAGCTCCTACGAGCAGTACTTC; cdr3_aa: CASSIRTGGSSYEQYF
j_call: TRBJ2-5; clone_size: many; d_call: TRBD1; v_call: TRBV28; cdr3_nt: TGTGCCAGCAATAGCCAGGGGGTCTGGGGGACCCAGTACTTC; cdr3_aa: CASNSQGVWGTQYF
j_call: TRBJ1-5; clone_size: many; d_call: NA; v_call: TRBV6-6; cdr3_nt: TGTGCCAGCAGGGAGGGGAGCAATCAGCCCCAGCATTTT; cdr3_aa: CASREGSNQPQHF
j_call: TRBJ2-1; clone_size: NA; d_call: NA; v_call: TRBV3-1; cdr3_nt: TGTGCCAGCAGCCAAGTCCCAAATGAGCAGTTCTTC; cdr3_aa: CASSQVPNEQFF
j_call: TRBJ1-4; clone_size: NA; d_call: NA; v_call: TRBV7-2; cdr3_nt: TGTGCCAGCAGCCCCCAGGACAGCATCAATGAAAAACTGTTTTTT; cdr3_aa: CASSPQDSINEKLFF
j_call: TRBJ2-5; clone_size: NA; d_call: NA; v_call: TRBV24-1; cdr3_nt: TGTGCCACCAGTGACCCGGGACAAAAAGAGACCCAGTACTTC; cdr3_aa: CATSDPGQKETQYF
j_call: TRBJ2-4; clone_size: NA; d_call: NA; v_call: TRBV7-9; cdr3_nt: TGTGCCAGCAGCTCCGGGGCGGGACTAGCCAAAAACATTCAGTACTTC; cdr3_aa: CASSSGAGLAKNIQYF
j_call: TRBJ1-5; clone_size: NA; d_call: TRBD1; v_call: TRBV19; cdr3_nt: TGTGCCAGTAGTATACAGGGGGTCAGGGGTCAGCCCCAGCATTTT; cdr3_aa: CASSIQGVRGQPQHF
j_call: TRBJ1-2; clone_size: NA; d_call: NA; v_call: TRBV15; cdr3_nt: TGTGCCACCAGCAGACCGGGACCCTATGGCTACACCTTC; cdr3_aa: CATSRPGPYGYTF
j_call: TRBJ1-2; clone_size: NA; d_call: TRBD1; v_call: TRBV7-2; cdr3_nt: TGTGCCAGCAGCTTAGGGGGACAGGGGGCGCGTGGCTACACCTTC; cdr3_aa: CASSLGGQGARGYTF
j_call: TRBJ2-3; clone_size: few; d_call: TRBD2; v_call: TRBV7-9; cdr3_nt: TGTGCCAGCAGCTTTTTGACTAGCGGCACAGATACGCAGTATTTT; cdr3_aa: CASSFLTSGTDTQYF
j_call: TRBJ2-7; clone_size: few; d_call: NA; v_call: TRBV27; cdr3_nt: TGTGCCAGCAGTTTTTCGGGGGTTTACGAGCAGTACTTC; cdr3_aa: CASSFSGVYEQYF
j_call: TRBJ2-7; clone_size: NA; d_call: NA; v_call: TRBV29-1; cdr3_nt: TGCAGCGTTGAAGAGGGCAAAGAGCAGTACTTC; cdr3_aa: CSVEEGKEQYF